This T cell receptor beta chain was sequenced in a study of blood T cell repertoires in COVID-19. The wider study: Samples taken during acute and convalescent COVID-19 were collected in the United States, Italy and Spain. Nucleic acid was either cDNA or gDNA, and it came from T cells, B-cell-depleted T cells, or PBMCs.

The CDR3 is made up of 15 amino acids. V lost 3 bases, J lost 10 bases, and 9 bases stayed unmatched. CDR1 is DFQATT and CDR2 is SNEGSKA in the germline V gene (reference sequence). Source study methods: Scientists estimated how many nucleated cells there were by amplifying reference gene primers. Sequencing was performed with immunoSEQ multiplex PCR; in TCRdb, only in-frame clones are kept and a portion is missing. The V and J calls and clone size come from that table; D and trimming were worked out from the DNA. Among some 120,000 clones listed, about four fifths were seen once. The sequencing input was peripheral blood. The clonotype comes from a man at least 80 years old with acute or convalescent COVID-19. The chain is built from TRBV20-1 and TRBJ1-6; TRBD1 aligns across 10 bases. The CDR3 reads CSASIAGQGRSPLHF. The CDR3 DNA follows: TGCAGTGCTAGTATCGCGGGACAGGGGAGGTCACCCCTCCACTTT.